This passage covers 3 T cell receptor beta chains from one sample sequenced in a study of graft-versus-host responses after intestinal transplantation. The data were produced by immunoSEQ multiplex PCR, yet TCRdb's version contains in-frame clones alone and is incomplete. The data show tens of thousands of clones, 90% seen once. Antigens of these TCRs are unknown. The starting material was unstimulated CD8+ T cells sorted from spleen or lymph node cells, obtained before transplant. The source of these receptors is a human donor who was the organ donor for an intestinal transplant.

The chain's CDR3 is CASTRTGTGELFF. CDR3 nucleotides: TGTGCCAGCACCCGGACAGGCACCGGGGAGCTGTTTTTT. The chain joins TRBV25-1 to TRBJ2-2, with 7 nucleotides matching TRBD1. V was clipped by 7 bases and J by 4 bases; unmatched bases: 3. Germline V lookup: CDR1 MGHDK, CDR2 SYGVNS. The CDR3 totals 13 residues. Full variable domain (missing parts from reference TRBV25-1 and TRBJ2-2): EADIYQTPRYLVIGTGKKITLECSQTMGHDKMYWYQQDPGMELHLIHYSYGVNSTEKGDLSSESTVSRIRTEHFPLTLESARPSHTSQYLCASTRTGTGELFFGEGSRLTVL.

V usage is TRBV7-9 and J usage is TRBJ2-3; D remains unclear. CDR3 length equals 10 residues. Germline V CDR1 and CDR2: SEHNR, FQNEAQ (reference sequence). V dropped 11 bases and J dropped 6 bases, with 9 bases sitting between them. CDR3 loop: CAVVRDTQYF. The CDR3 DNA follows: TGTGCCGTCGTTCGGGATACGCAGTATTTT.

The chain is built from TRBV19 and TRBJ1-2; maybe TRBD1 (5 bases). The V end lost 4 bases, the J end lost 7 bases, and 13 bases lay between the germline ends. The CDR3 sequence is 13 residues long. Germline CDR1 LNHDA, CDR2 SQIVND (reference sequence). The CDR3 sequence is CASSTGESGGYTF. CDR3 nucleotides: TGTGCCAGTAGTACGGGGGAGAGTGGTGGCTACACCTTC. The complete variable domain, with remaining parts taken from reference TRBV19 and TRBJ1-2, reads DGGITQSPKYLFRKEGQNVTLSCEQNLNHDAMYWYRQDPGQGLRLIYYSQIVNDFQKGDIAEGYSVSREKKESFPLTVTSAQKNPTAFYLCASSTGESGGYTFGSGTRLTVV.